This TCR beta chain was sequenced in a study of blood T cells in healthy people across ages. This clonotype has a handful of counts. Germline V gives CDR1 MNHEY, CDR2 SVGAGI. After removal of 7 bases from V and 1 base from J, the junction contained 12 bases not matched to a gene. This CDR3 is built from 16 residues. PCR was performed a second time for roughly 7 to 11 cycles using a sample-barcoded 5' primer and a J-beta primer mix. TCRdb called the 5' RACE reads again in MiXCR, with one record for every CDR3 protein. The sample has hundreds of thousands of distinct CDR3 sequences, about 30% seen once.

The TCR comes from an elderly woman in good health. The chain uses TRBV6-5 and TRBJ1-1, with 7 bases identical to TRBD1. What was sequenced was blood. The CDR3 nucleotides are TGTGCCAGCATCCCCCTCTCGACAGGGAAGAACACTGAAGCTTTCTTT. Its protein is CASIPLSTGKNTEAFF.